A selection of T cell receptor beta chains follows, all from one sample in a study of T cells in Graves' hyperthyroidism and ophthalmopathy. One entry per CDR3 protein, called by TCRdb with MiXCR from the multiplex PCR reads. The table lists under 350,000 distinct CDR3 sequences, approximately 18% of them singletons. Source material: blood. These receptors were taken from a woman in her forties or fifties with Graves' hyperthyroidism. Both conserved end residues are part of each CDR3. Fields, in order: V gene, J gene, CDR3 length, D gene, clone size, CDR3 DNA, CDR3 protein. D genes are given only for firm matches. Rows give clone size only sometimes, using once, few, many, or a class for an expanded clone.

>TRBV7-2|TRBJ1-1|14|NA|few
TGTGCCAGCAGCTTATCAGAGGGGAACACTGAAGCTTTCTTT
CASSLSEGNTEAFF
>TRBV20-1|TRBJ1-1|14|NA|few
TGCAGTGTTCTAGAGGGACAATTGAACACTGAAGCTTTCTTT
CSVLEGQLNTEAFF
>TRBV27|TRBJ2-7|14|NA|few
TGTGCCAGCAGTTTATACAGGACCGCCTACGAGCAGTACTTC
CASSLYRTAYEQYF
>TRBV13|TRBJ2-1|15|TRBD2|few
TGTGCCAGCAGCCGAAGACTAGCGGTCTACAATGAGCAGTTCTTC
CASSRRLAVYNEQFF
>TRBV19|TRBJ1-2|14|NA|NA
TGTGCCAGTACCCTCGGGCCTGCGAACTATGGCTACACCTTC
CASTLGPANYGYTF
>TRBV20-1|TRBJ2-5|14|TRBD2|NA
TGCAGTGCACCAGCGGGGGGGGGAAGGGAGACCCAGTACTTC
CSAPAGGGRETQYF
>TRBV3-1|TRBJ2-5|18|TRBD2|NA
TGTGCCAGCAGCCAATATGGAGCGGCTAGCGGGGTTCTTGAGACCCAGTACTTC
CASSQYGAASGVLETQYF
>TRBV18|TRBJ2-2|16|TRBD1|few
TGTGCCAGCTCACCCTTGGGACAGAGCTATACCGGGGAGCTGTTTTTT
CASSPLGQSYTGELFF
>TRBV7-3|TRBJ2-1|13|NA|few
TGTGCCAGCAGCAAGGGCTTTTCCAATGAGCAGTTCTTC
CASSKGFSNEQFF
>TRBV5-1|TRBJ2-2|15|NA|NA
TGCGCCAACAGCGAAGGACAAATGAACACCGGGGAGCTGTTTTTT
CANSEGQMNTGELFF
>TRBV28|TRBJ1-2|14|NA|NA
TGTGCCAGCAATGACAGGAGCACTAACTATGGCTACACCTTC
CASNDRSTNYGYTF
>TRBV20-1|TRBJ2-3|13|NA|NA
TGCAGTGCTGACCCTATTTCTACAGATACGCAGTATTTT
CSADPISTDTQYF
>TRBV9|TRBJ2-1|13|NA|few
TGTGCCAGCAGCGTAGGGCGGGGTAATGAGCAGTTCTTC
CASSVGRGNEQFF
>TRBV6-1|TRBJ1-2|16|NA|NA
TGTGCCAGCAGTTATAACCTTCCAGGGGTTAGCTCTGGCTACACCTTC
CASSYNLPGVSSGYTF
>TRBV15|TRBJ2-1|18|TRBD2|few
TGTGCCACCAGCTCCACTTTGTCTACTAGCGGGATAGGGAATGAGCAGTTCTTC
CATSSTLSTSGIGNEQFF
>TRBV6-1|TRBJ2-3|14|TRBD1|NA
TGTGCCACCATACCGGGACAGGCTCACGATACGCAGTATTTT
CATIPGQAHDTQYF
>TRBV6-1|TRBJ1-2|12|NA|few
TGTGCCAGCAGCTACCTGGGGTCTGGCTACACCTTC
CASSYLGSGYTF
>TRBV10-3|TRBJ2-7|15|NA|NA
TGTGCCATCGATAGGCCCGAAAAGCAAACCTACGAGCAGTACTTC
CAIDRPEKQTYEQYF